This TCR beta chain was identified during a study of post-analysis software for immune sequencing data. Study-level results: Compared with controls, patients had more of about 5 TRBV segments, including TRBV5-6, TRBV5-1 and TRBV20-1. Normalized Chao1 diversity in multiple sclerosis patients fell significantly below that of controls.

This clonotype appeared a single time. The antigen remains undetermined. V was shortened by 8 bases and J by 2 bases, with 12 bases between the two germline ends. This CDR3 has 13 amino acids. Germline CDR1 is SGHTA and CDR2 is FQGNSA. Prepared TCR beta cDNA libraries contained unique molecular identifiers. Out of roughly 0.85 to 10 million T cells, a few hundred thousand cDNA molecules were generated. TCRdb re-called the PCR reads with MiXCR, one entry per CDR3 protein. The sample has 650,000 to 900,000 distinct CDR3 sequences, under 60% seen once. The J gene is TRBJ2-5, the V gene TRBV7-2, with D tentatively TRBD1 (5 bases). The source is a girl aged 10-17 years with multiple sclerosis. The sample was blood. CDR3 sequence reads: CASEKSGQETQYF. The DNA for the CDR3 is TGTGCCAGCGAAAAGTCAGGGCAAGAGACCCAGTACTTC.